This TCR beta chain was identified during a study of CD8 T cells in ankylosing spondylitis. Study-level findings and limits: In ankylosing spondylitis patients, matched synovial fluid reportedly showed significant enrichment of disease-linked clones.

Unmatched junction bases numbered 9, after V lost 5 bases and J lost 0 bases. This CDR3 spans 17 amino acids. Germline values: CDR1 DFQATT, CDR2 SNEGSKA (reference sequence). The table lists this clonotype with many counts. Its target is not known. Each CDR3 protein is one row after TCRdb ran MiXCR on the 5' RACE reads. The sample has about 160,000 distinct CDR3 sequences, 15% to 20% seen once. Sequencing was performed on blood, either unsorted or a sorted T cell fraction (not recorded which). This TCR derives from a male donor with ankylosing spondylitis or in good health (not recorded which). The V call is TRBV20-1, the J call TRBJ2-3; TRBD2 aligns across 12 bases. The CDR3 spells CSASGTSGLRSTDTQYF. The CDR3 nucleotides read TGCAGTGCTTCCGGGACTAGCGGGCTTCGGAGCACAGATACGCAGTATTTT.